Listed below are T cell receptor beta chains from one sample, sequenced in a study of CD8 T cells in Susac syndrome. TCRdb ran MiXCR on the immunoSEQ multiplex PCR reads and lists one entry per CDR3 protein. This repertoire shows about 160,000 distinct CDR3 sequences, approximately 92% found once; its top ten account for 0.13%. Sequencing was done on a sample of CD4+ T cells from PBMCs. These receptors were obtained from a human donor in good health. The CDR3 runs from the conserved cysteine through the conserved F or W. A D gene is named only where the DNA matches it firmly. Size values are once, few and many counts, or a class for expanded clones, and some rows have none.

TRBV20-1	once	TRBJ1-5	TRBD1	TGCAGTGCTCCCAGGACAGGGGATGGGCCCCAGCATTTT	CSAPRTGDGPQHF
TRBV6-6	NA	TRBJ2-4	TRBD1	TGTGCCAGCAGACAGGGGGAAAGGATTCAGTACTTC	CASRQGERIQYF
TRBV6-5	NA	TRBJ2-6	NA	TGTGCCAGCAGTTATTCCGGGACGGTCTCTGGGGCCAACGTCCTGACTTTC	CASSYSGTVSGANVLTF
TRBV12-3/TRBV12-4	NA	TRBJ1-1	TRBD1	TGTGCCAGCAGTTGGGACAGGGATCCTGAAGCTTTCTTT	CASSWDRDPEAFF
TRBV6-5	NA	TRBJ2-5	TRBD2	TGTGCCAGCAGTTCCGTCACGACTAGCGGGGGTGTAGGGGAGACCCAGTACTTC	CASSSVTTSGGVGETQYF
TRBV5-1	NA	TRBJ2-6	TRBD1	TGCGCCAGCTCCCCGGGACAGGGTGCTGGGGCCAACGTCCTGACTTTC	CASSPGQGAGANVLTF
TRBV20-1	NA	TRBJ2-5	TRBD2	TGCAGTGCTAGAGGGGGTAGCGGGGGACTCCTCCAAGAGACCCAGTACTTC	CSARGGSGGLLQETQYF
TRBV7-8	few	TRBJ2-5	NA	TGTGCCAGCAGCTTATATCAGGGTTTGGAGACCCAGTACTTC	CASSLYQGLETQYF
TRBV9	NA	TRBJ1-3	NA	TGTGCCAGCAACCCCCGGGGGTTCTCTGGAAACACCATATATTTT	CASNPRGFSGNTIYF
TRBV30	NA	TRBJ1-4	NA	TGTGCCTACGGTCGGCAGAGTGAAAAACTGTTTTTT	CAYGRQSEKLFF
TRBV5-6	once	TRBJ1-1	TRBD1	TGTGCCAGCAGCCAATTCAGGGACAGGAACACTGAAGCTTTCTTT	CASSQFRDRNTEAFF
TRBV7-2	NA	TRBJ1-1	NA	TGTGCCAGCAGCTTAGAGTGGACCCAAAGGGCTTTCTTT	CASSLEWTQRAFF
TRBV20-1	NA	TRBJ2-1	NA	TGCAGTGCTAGAGATCGGGGGTCTAGGGACTACAATGAGCAGTTCTTC	CSARDRGSRDYNEQFF
TRBV29-1	NA	TRBJ1-4	NA	TGCAGCGTTGAAGAAGGGGGAGATGGAAAACTGTTTTTT	CSVEEGGDGKLFF
TRBV7-3	NA	TRBJ1-6	NA	TGTGCCAGCAGCAGGGACAAAGATTCACCCCTCCACTTT	CASSRDKDSPLHF
TRBV9	NA	TRBJ2-7	NA	TGTGCCAGCAGCCCCCGGGGTGAACTCACGGGCGAGCAGTACTTC	CASSPRGELTGEQYF
TRBV6-1	few	TRBJ2-2	TRBD1	TGTGCCAGCAGTCTGGGACAGGGGAAGCTCGGGGAGCTGTTTTTT	CASSLGQGKLGELFF
TRBV12-3/TRBV12-4	NA	TRBJ2-7	NA	TGTGCCAGCAGTCCCAATACCGACTACGAGCAGTACTTC	CASSPNTDYEQYF
TRBV20-1	NA	TRBJ1-1	TRBD1	TGCAGTGCTATCCCGGGACAGGGGGCGGCCACTGAAGTTTTCTTT	CSAIPGQGAATEVFF
TRBV14	once	TRBJ1-1	TRBD1	TGTGCCAGCAGCCCGACAGGGGAGATTCAAGCTTTCTTT	CASSPTGEIQAFF
TRBV27	once	TRBJ1-2	TRBD1	TGTGCCAGCAAAACAGGGACAGACTATGGCTACACCTTC	CASKTGTDYGYTF
TRBV18	NA	TRBJ1-5	NA	TGTGCCAGCTCACCTTACAATCAGCCCCAGCATTTT	CASSPYNQPQHF
TRBV5-1	NA	TRBJ2-3	NA	TGCGCCAGCAGCTTGTCGCCCCAGGCAGATACGCAGTATTTT	CASSLSPQADTQYF
TRBV14	NA	TRBJ1-1	NA	TGTGCCAGCAGCCAATCAGGCGGGGGCTACACTGAAGCTTTCTTT	CASSQSGGGYTEAFF
TRBV5-1	NA	TRBJ2-5	TRBD1	TGCGCCAGCAGCGAACAGGGGGCTGGTGAGACCCAGTACTTC	CASSEQGAGETQYF
TRBV20-1	NA	TRBJ1-1	NA	TGCAGTGTCCGGGATAGTCACACTGAAGCTTTCTTT	CSVRDSHTEAFF
TRBV2	NA	TRBJ2-5	NA	TGTGCCAGCAGTCCTAGCGCAGAGACCCAGTACTTC	CASSPSAETQYF
TRBV5-4	NA	TRBJ1-1	NA	TGTGCCAGCAGTCGTGAAGTGAACACTGAAGCTTTCTTT	CASSREVNTEAFF
TRBV6-5	NA	TRBJ2-7	TRBD1	TGTGCCAGCAGTTACTCGACAGGGACAGGCGGGTTAGGGCAGTACTTC	CASSYSTGTGGLGQYF
TRBV19	NA	TRBJ1-5	NA	TGTGCCAGTAAAGTGGGATCCAATCAGCCCCAGCATTTT	CASKVGSNQPQHF
TRBV11-2	NA	TRBJ2-7	NA	TGTGCCAGCAGCCACAGTGGGATCGGTGGGGAGCAGTACTTC	CASSHSGIGGEQYF
TRBV6-2/TRBV6-3	NA	TRBJ1-6	NA	TGTGCCAGCAGTAACGGAGGGGAAAATTCACCCCTCCACTTT	CASSNGGENSPLHF
TRBV7-9	NA	TRBJ2-2	NA	TGTGCCAGCCCACCTCGGGGACACAACACCGGGGAGCTGTTTTTT	CASPPRGHNTGELFF
TRBV7-9	NA	TRBJ1-2	NA	TGTGCCAGCAGCCGGGCCGTTAACTATGGCTACACCTTC	CASSRAVNYGYTF
TRBV7-3	NA	TRBJ2-5	TRBD2	TGTGCCAGCAGTATCGGTGGCGGGGGTTTTGGAGAGACCCAGTACTTC	CASSIGGGGFGETQYF
TRBV5-1	few	TRBJ2-3	NA	TGTGCCAGCTCACCAGGGGGCACAGATACGCAGTATTTT	CASSPGGTDTQYF